This T cell receptor (beta chain) was retrieved from a study of blood T cell repertoires in COVID-19. Study in general: Samples representing acute and convalescent COVID-19 were sourced from the United States, Italy and Spain.

Repertoires were generated with immunoSEQ multiplex PCR, while TCRdb's copy carries only in-frame clones and drops some. The data hold 180,000 or so clones, with roughly 90% observed a single time. Individuals drawn from approximately 26 US areas were about 18 to 95 years old. Cohorts were based on clinical histories the participants reported. Germline-derived CDR1 and CDR2 are SGDLS and YYNGEE. There are 14 residues in the CDR3. V lost 3 bases and J lost 10; bases outside the gene matches: 7. The chain carries TRBV9 and TRBJ1-6; 7 bases align to TRBD1. The sequence came from a woman younger than 30 who had recovered from COVID-19. Sequencing input: PBMCs or T cells enriched from blood (not recorded which). The CDR3 nucleotides read TGTGCCAGCAGCGCCGAGGGGGCATGGTCACCCCTCCACTTT. This codes for CASSAEGAWSPLHF.